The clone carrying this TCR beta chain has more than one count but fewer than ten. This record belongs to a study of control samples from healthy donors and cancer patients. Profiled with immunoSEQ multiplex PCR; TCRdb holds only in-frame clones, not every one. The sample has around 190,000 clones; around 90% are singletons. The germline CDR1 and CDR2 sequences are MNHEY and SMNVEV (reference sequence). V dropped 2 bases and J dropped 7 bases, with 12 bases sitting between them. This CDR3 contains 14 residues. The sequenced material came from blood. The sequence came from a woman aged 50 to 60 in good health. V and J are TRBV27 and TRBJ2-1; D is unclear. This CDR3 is CASSLIRALNEQFF. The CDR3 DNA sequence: TGTGCCAGCAGTTTAATTCGCGCTCTGAATGAGCAGTTCTTC.